A single sample is the source of the 12 T cell receptor beta chains below, sequenced in a study of T cell repertoires in cytomegalovirus infection (dated by TCRdb to the late 2010s). These receptors' antigens are unknown. Sequenced using an Illumina HiSeq 1500. The public reads were run again by TCRdb, first through fastp at Q25 and then through MiXCR, and only productive beta chains were kept. Each CDR3 protein gets just one entry, which takes the most common genes and DNA from the rows behind it. For this sample there are approximately 110,000 distinct CDR3 sequences; about 30% appear just once. The ten biggest clones cover about 81% of the sample. Taken with the paper, the label for treatment or condition translates to: in vitro stimulation with specific CMV peptide epitopes to enrich CMV-specific T cells. The material was CD8+ T cells from cultured PBMCs, obtained from culture after CMV antigen stimulation. Every receptor here comes from a human donor in good health (CMV status not recorded). Some clones in this sample may be carry-over from other donors' samples.

In its sample, this clonotype was seen a few times. The chain carries TRBV12-3 or TRBV12-4 and TRBJ2-3; D tentatively fits TRBD1 or TRBD2 (5 bases each). This CDR3 has 16 amino acids. V lost 6 bases, J lost 6 bases, and 22 bases lay in between. In DNA form, the CDR3 reads TGTGCCAGCAGCCGAAGACTACAGAGGGGAACGGATACGCAGTATTTT. Its protein is CASSRRLQRGTDTQYF.

The CDR3: CASSQEGLGNEQFF. For the CDR3, the DNA is TGCGCCAGCAGCCAAGAAGGGTTGGGGAATGAGCAGTTCTTC. The rearrangement uses TRBV4-1 and TRBJ2-1; D not certain. The CDR3 runs to 14 residues. The V gene lost 0 bases and the J gene lost 7 bases, with 10 bases spanning the gap. CDR1 MGHRA and CDR2 YSYEKL come from the germline V gene.

The chain carries TRBV28 and TRBJ1-1, with D tentatively TRBD1 (6 bases). Between the trimmed V and J ends, which lost 3 bases and 1 base, there was a span of 15 bases. The germline CDR1 and CDR2 sequences are MDHEN and SYDVKM. The CDR3 contains 16 residues. The CDR3 bases are TGTGCCAGCAGTTTTCGACAGGCCGACCCGAACACTGAAGCTTTCTTT. This translates into CASSFRQADPNTEAFF.

CDR3 sequence reads: CASSVVSGHEQFF. CDR3 nucleotide sequence: TGTGCCAGCAGCGTAGTTTCTGGGCATGAGCAGTTCTTC. The rearrangement uses TRBV9 and TRBJ2-1; D uncertain. The germline V gene has CDR1 SGDLS and CDR2 YYNGEE. This CDR3 has 13 residues. Between the trimmed V and J ends, which lost 0 bases and 8 bases, there was a span of 9 bases.

This clonotype was counted a few times. The chain recombines TRBV6-6 with TRBJ2-7, with D possibly being TRBD1 (5 bases). V was clipped by 6 bases and J by 3 bases, with 9 bases between them. Per the germline V gene, CDR1 is MNHNY and CDR2 is SVGAGI (reference sequence). The CDR3 runs to 12 residues. The CDR3 region has the DNA TGTGCCAGCAGCGACAGTATCTACGAGCAGTACTTC. This gives the protein CASSDSIYEQYF.

The chain is built from TRBV2 and TRBJ2-5, with no clear D. Trimming took 2 bases from V and 4 from J, leaving 5 bases between them. This CDR3 is built from 12 residues. Germline V gene sequence: CDR1 SNHLY, CDR2 FYNNEI. In DNA form, the CDR3 reads TGTGCCAGCAGTGAATCGGGAGAGACCCAGTACTTC. Protein product: CASSESGETQYF.

This clonotype showed up many times. The CDR3 reads CASSQGIGGYTEAFF. DNA for the CDR3: TGCGCCAGCAGCCAAGGAATAGGGGGCTACACTGAAGCTTTCTTT. This sequence joins TRBV4-1 and TRBJ1-1; 7 nucleotides line up with TRBD1. This CDR3 is 15 amino acids long. With 1 base clipped from V and 3 bases from J, the junction kept 5 bases outside the gene matches. Germline V gene lookup returns CDR1 MGHRA and CDR2 YSYEKL.

The CDR3 region is CASSVGELRGGETQYF. The CDR3 DNA reads TGTGCCAGCAGCGTAGGAGAGTTGCGGGGGGGTGAGACCCAGTACTTC. V and J are TRBV9 and TRBJ2-5; 9 positions match TRBD2. With 0 bases clipped from V and 5 bases from J, the junction kept 8 bases outside the gene matches. The CDR3 loop spans 16 amino acids. Germline V CDR1 and CDR2: SGDLS, YYNGEE.

This clonotype has at least ten counts. The rearrangement joins TRBV12-3 or TRBV12-4 to TRBJ2-1, with D possibly matching TRBD2 (5 bases). Trimming cost V 1 base and J 10 bases, with 11 bases left between them. The CDR3 is made up of 13 amino acids. CDR3 protein: CASSLGGLMEQFF. The CDR3 DNA reads TGTGCCAGCAGTTTAGGAGGGTTGATGGAGCAGTTCTTC.

The V and J genes are TRBV7-8 and TRBJ2-2, with a weak D call TRBD1 (6 bases). V lost 3 bases, J lost 2 bases, and 10 bases lay in between. This CDR3 has 15 amino acids. Germline V gene sequence: CDR1 SGHVS, CDR2 FQNEAQ. Here the CDR3 reads CASSFLQGNTGELFF. CDR3 bases: TGTGCCAGCAGCTTCCTACAGGGAAACACCGGGGAGCTGTTTTTT.

V and J are TRBV18 and TRBJ1-2; D may be TRBD1 (5 bases). The V and J ends lost 6 bases and 5 bases respectively, with 22 bases between them. The germline CDR1 and CDR2 sequences are KGHSH and LQKENI. The CDR3 covers 16 residues. CDR3 nucleotide sequence: TGTGCCAGCTCTCTGGAGAGAGGGGATCGTCGATATGGCTACACCTTC. Encoded protein: CASSLERGDRRYGYTF.

In this sample, this clonotype turned up a few times. The chain recombines TRBV7-6 with TRBJ1-1; TRBD1 matches at 9 bases. The germline CDR1 and CDR2 sequences are SGHVS and FNYEAQ. The CDR3 runs 15 residues. V lost 3 bases, J lost 5 bases, and 7 bases stayed unmatched. The CDR3 DNA is TGTGCCAGCAGCTTCCAACAGGGGGCGCCGACTGAAGCTTTCTTT. This codes for CASSFQQGAPTEAFF.